The clone carrying this T cell receptor beta chain occurred a few times. How the authors handled the data: From reference gene primer amplification, estimates of nucleated cell counts were derived. Some clones are missing from TCRdb's copy, which holds only in-frame ones; the method was immunoSEQ multiplex PCR. The D gene and trimming were derived from the DNA, and the V and J assignments and clone size from that table. The data show approximately 190,000 clones, approximately 80% seen once. This sample was taken from a study of blood T cell repertoires in COVID-19. About the study: Sources were T cells, B-cell-depleted T cells, or PBMCs; the material itself was cDNA or gDNA.

The CDR3 has 13 amino acids. V lost 4 bases, J lost 8 bases, and 11 bases stayed unmatched. The V gene's germline CDR1 is GTSNPN and CDR2 SVGIG (reference sequence). The clonotype comes from a man in his 60s with acute or convalescent COVID-19. Sequenced: peripheral blood. The chain couples TRBV30 to TRBJ2-7; 7 nucleotides line up with TRBD1. The CDR3 spells CAWNRGQETKQYF. The CDR3 DNA sequence: TGTGCCTGGAACAGGGGCCAAGAGACCAAGCAGTACTTC.